This T cell receptor (beta chain) originates from a study of shared clonotypes between healthy human individuals. Trimming cost V 2 bases and J 9 bases; bases outside gene matches: 11. The germline CDR1 and CDR2 sequences are SNHLY and FYNNEI. CDR3 length: 16 residues. TCRdb keeps only in-frame clones here, not all; method: immunoSEQ multiplex PCR. The sample shows 600,000 to 750,000 clones, about 78% of them seen only once. V gene TRBV2 combines with J gene TRBJ2-1; TRBD2 aligns across 9 bases. The sequenced sample consisted of memory CD4+ T cells sorted from blood. Sample subset: CD45RA-negative fraction. This TCR was recovered from a woman aged 25 to 39 in good health. DNA for the CDR3: TGTGCCAGCAGTGAATCTGCGGGAGGGGGGTTCGGTGAGCAGTTCTTC. This translates into CASSESAGGGFGEQFF.